The clone carrying this T cell receptor (beta chain) turned up a few times. The antigen remains unidentified. TCR cDNA, made by 5'RACE template switching, carried an added universal primer site and UMIs. MiXCR, run by TCRdb on the 5' RACE reads, gives a single entry per CDR3 protein. The repertoire holds about 260,000 distinct CDR3 sequences, 10% to 15% seen once, with approximately 0.49% in the top ten. These data belong to a study of T cells after yellow fever vaccination. Whole-study findings and limits: Post-booster repertoires contained most primary-vaccination clones again (roughly 96% CD4, approximately 86% CD8). Though weaker, the secondary response peaked faster, on day 5 versus 15.

The CDR3 runs 17 residues. Germline CDR1 is SGHTA and CDR2 is FQGTGA. Trimming cost V 5 bases and J 7 bases; bases outside gene matches: 12. The chain couples TRBV7-3 to TRBJ2-3, with TRBD2 matching 13 bases. The sample was CD4+ T cells sorted from PBMCs, taken 45 days after the yellow fever booster vaccination. This TCR was sampled from a man aged 30 to 39 who received the YFV17D yellow fever vaccine. CDR3 sequence: CASSPRSGLAGLNTQYF. The CDR3 nucleotides are TGTGCCAGCAGCCCAAGATCGGGACTAGCGGGATTGAATACGCAGTATTTT.